This T cell receptor beta chain comes out of a study of blood T cell repertoires in COVID-19. Study-wide background: Italy, Spain and the United States were the sources of the convalescent and acute COVID-19 samples. PBMCs, B-cell-depleted T cells, or T cells were the source of the cDNA or gDNA that made up the material.

TCRdb keeps only in-frame clones here, not all; method: immunoSEQ multiplex PCR. The sample lists under 300,000 clones; approximately 84% were seen once. Cohort 3 recovery required two negative PCRs, clearance, or symptom resolution. V was clipped by 3 bases and J by 3 bases; unmatched bases: 1. The CDR3 consists of 13 residues. Germline CDR1 and CDR2: SGHAT and FQNNGV. The receptor was isolated from a man aged 18-30 years who had recovered from COVID-19. Sequencing was performed on PBMCs or T cells enriched from blood (not recorded which). J is TRBJ2-7 and V is TRBV11-2; 8 nucleotides agree with TRBD1. As DNA, the CDR3 is TGTGCCAGCAGCTTCGGACAGGGCTACGAGCAGTACTTC. It specifies CASSFGQGYEQYF.